Below, 23 T cell receptor beta chains from the same sample are listed, as sequenced in a study of OX40 agonist ivuxolimab in advanced cancers. TCRdb keeps only in-frame clones here, not all; method: immunoSEQ multiplex PCR. Among about 44,000 clones listed, less than 90% were seen once. The source material was CD4+ or CD8+ T cells sorted from blood, sampled in a trial of the OX40 agonist ivuxolimab. The source of these receptors is an adult with an advanced solid tumor such as melanoma, head and neck, liver or kidney cancer.

V is TRBV29-1 and J is TRBJ2-1; D could derive from TRBD1 or TRBD2 (5 bases each). The CDR3 runs 15 residues. Germline CDR1 reads SQVTM; CDR2 reads ANQGSEA. The V end was cut by 2 bases, the J end by 6 bases, with 17 bases between. The CDR3 DNA is TGCAGCGTTGAAACCCGTTGGGGGAGTAGCAATGAGCAGTTCTTC. Its protein product is CSVETRWGSSNEQFF.

The V and J genes are TRBV9 and TRBJ2-1; TRBD1 is a possible D gene (5 bases). This CDR3 comprises 14 residues. The ends were cut back, 6 bases at V and 6 bases at J, with 16 bases in the middle. CDR1 and CDR2 from the germline V gene are SGDLS and YYNGEE. CDR3 bases: TGTGCCAGCATGAAGGGGCAGGGCAGCAATGAGCAGTTCTTC. Protein: CASMKGQGSNEQFF.

The V and J genes are TRBV18 and TRBJ1-4, with 7 bases fitting TRBD1. CDR1 KGHSH and CDR2 LQKENI come from the germline V gene. Unmatched junction bases numbered 3, after V lost 1 base and J lost 4 bases. The length of the CDR3 is 15 residues. The CDR3 sequence: CASSPLRDSNEKLFF. CDR3 sequence (DNA): TGTGCCAGCTCACCACTCCGGGACAGTAATGAAAAACTGTTTTTT.

In its sample, this clone was seen a few times. V and J are TRBV9 and TRBJ2-6; maybe TRBD2 (5 bases). The CDR3 sequence is 16 residues long. Germline CDR1 SGDLS, CDR2 YYNGEE. Between the trimmed V and J ends, which lost 0 bases and 2 bases, there was a span of 9 bases. CDR3 nucleotides: TGTGCCAGCAGCGTAGGAGGGAACACTGGGGCCAACGTCCTGACTTTC. This codes for CASSVGGNTGANVLTF.

The J gene is TRBJ1-5, the V gene TRBV30, with unresolved D. V lost 1 base and J 3 bases, leaving 7 bases between the germline ends. The CDR3 loop spans 13 amino acids. Germline lookup yields CDR1 GTSNPN and CDR2 SVGIG (reference sequence). The CDR3 region has the DNA TGTGCCTGGAGTGCGGCATACAATCAGCCCCAGCATTTT. Translated: CAWSAAYNQPQHF.

The chain has TRBV30 and TRBJ2-5, with 8 bases fitting TRBD1. The V gene end was trimmed by 0 bases and the J gene end by 5 bases; junction bases not matched to a gene: 8. Per the germline V gene, CDR1 is GTSNPN and CDR2 is SVGIG (reference sequence). The CDR3 covers 15 residues. The CDR3 protein is CAWSVQLGDRETQYF. The CDR3 coding sequence is TGTGCCTGGAGTGTACAATTGGGGGACAGGGAGACCCAGTACTTC.

The gene calls are TRBV28 and TRBJ2-4; perhaps TRBD1 as D (5 bases). This CDR3 has 14 residues. V lost 6 bases to trimming and J lost 8 bases, with 17 bases between them. Germline V gene sequence: CDR1 MDHEN, CDR2 SYDVKM. CDR3 sequence: CASRPRVGAHIQYF. Here the CDR3 DNA reads TGTGCCAGCAGACCCAGGGTTGGGGCCCACATTCAGTACTTC.

The V call is TRBV30, the J call TRBJ2-1; 9 nucleotides align to TRBD2. The germline V gene has CDR1 GTSNPN and CDR2 SVGIG (reference sequence). The junction had 11 bases not matched to a gene; V was cut back by 2 bases and J by 3 bases. CDR3 length: 17 amino acids. CDR3 region: CAWSRPSGTPLYNEQFF. The DNA for the CDR3 is TGTGCCTGGAGTAGGCCTAGCGGGACTCCCCTCTACAATGAGCAGTTCTTC.

The rearrangement uses TRBV5-4 and TRBJ2-5; 15 bases map to TRBD2. The germline V gene encodes CDR1 SGHNT and CDR2 YYREEE (reference sequence). The V gene end was trimmed by 2 bases and the J gene end by 2 bases; junction bases not matched to a gene: 7. The CDR3 spans 18 residues. The CDR3 region has the DNA TGTGCCAGCAGCTTTGGACTAGCGGGAGGGTCGGTACAAGAGACCCAGTACTTC. This codes for CASSFGLAGGSVQETQYF.

The rearrangement links TRBV6-5 to TRBJ1-1; D perhaps matches TRBD1 (5 bases). Germline V gene lookup returns CDR1 MNHEY and CDR2 SVGAGI. The V end lost 4 bases, the J end lost 11 bases, and 17 bases lay between the germline ends. The CDR3 has 13 residues. The CDR3, as DNA: TGTGCCAGCAGTTTGATTTCAGGGCGCTTCGCTTTCTTT. This codes for CASSLISGRFAFF.

This chain connects TRBV6-6 to TRBJ1-4, with a possible D match to TRBD1 (6 bases). The germline gives CDR1 MNHNY, CDR2 SVGAGI (reference sequence). This CDR3 is built from 12 residues. Trimming pared 8 bases from V and 8 bases from J, leaving 12 bases between. CDR3 bases: TGTGCCAGCCAGGGGACGAGAGAAAAACTGTTTTTT. This codes for CASQGTREKLFF.

The CDR3 DNA reads as TGTGCCAGCAGTTTCGCATGGGGCGCCGGGGAGCTGTTTTTT. This encodes CASSFAWGAGELFF. The V call is TRBV6-1, the J call TRBJ2-2, with a weak D call TRBD1 (5 bases). The CDR3 length is 14 residues. Germline V lookup: CDR1 MNHNS, CDR2 SASEGT. Trimming shortened V by 5 bases and J by 6 bases, and 13 bases separated the two germline ends.

This sequence joins TRBV18 and TRBJ2-7, with D unresolved. Germline V gene data show CDR1 as KGHSH and CDR2 as LQKENI. Trimming took off 2 bases at V and 0 bases at J, with 11 bases between the two ends. The CDR3 runs 15 residues. CDR3 amino acids: CASSPGIGVSYEQYF. Here the CDR3 DNA reads TGTGCCAGCTCACCAGGAATAGGCGTCTCCTACGAGCAGTACTTC.

To note about this clone: Different DNA sequences within this sample yield the same CDR3. V is TRBV5-8 and J is TRBJ2-7; TRBD1 agrees at 7 bases. V gave up 6 bases and J gave up 4 bases; unmatched junction bases: 10. The CDR3 is 14 amino acids. Germline assignment: CDR1 SGHTS and CDR2 YDEGEE. CDR3 in amino acids: CASNRQGLTYEQYF. The CDR3 DNA sequence: TGTGCCAGCAACCGACAGGGCCTGACTTACGAGCAGTACTTC.

This chain links TRBV18 with TRBJ2-1; D gene ambiguous. Trimming pared 3 bases from V and 1 base from J, leaving 7 bases between. There are 14 residues in the CDR3. CDR1 and CDR2 (germline): KGHSH, LQKENI. DNA of the CDR3: TGTGCCAGCTCACCGTCTCAATCCTACAATGAGCAGTTCTTC. Protein product: CASSPSQSYNEQFF.

The V call is TRBV5-8, the J call TRBJ1-3; possibly TRBD1 for D (5 bases). The germline gives CDR1 SGHTS, CDR2 YDEGEE. CDR3 length equals 18 residues. Trimming shortened V by 2 bases and J by 0 bases, and 18 bases separated the two germline ends. The CDR3 DNA sequence: TGTGCCAGCAGCTTTGTTCGCCCCGGGGCGAGCTCTGGAAACACCATATATTTT. Translated, it gives CASSFVRPGASSGNTIYF.

The chain combines TRBV7-9 with TRBJ1-2, with TRBD1 matching 11 bases. Germline CDR1 is SEHNR and CDR2 is FQNEAQ (reference sequence). The ends lost 5 bases at V and 4 bases at J; junction bases unmatched: 6. This CDR3 is built from 15 residues. The DNA for the CDR3 is TGTGCCAGCAGCGTCGGACAGGGGGCATTCTATGGCTACACCTTC. Translation: CASSVGQGAFYGYTF.

This sequence joins TRBV5-1 and TRBJ2-7, with a tentative D call TRBD1 (5 bases). Germline V lookup: CDR1 SGHRS, CDR2 YFSETQ. Trimming stripped 2 bases from V and 4 bases from J, with 10 bases between. The CDR3 is made up of 13 amino acids. The CDR3 here is CASSLGHSYEQYF. The CDR3 DNA sequence: TGCGCCAGCAGCTTAGGACACAGTTACGAGCAGTACTTC.

V usage is TRBV5-1 and J usage is TRBJ1-2, with D tentatively TRBD1 (6 bases). CDR1 is SGHRS and CDR2 is YFSETQ in the germline V gene. The CDR3 is 15 amino acids. With 3 bases removed from V and 3 bases from J, the gap between germline ends came to 15 bases. CDR3 residues: CASSSGQLSDYGYTF. The CDR3 DNA follows: TGCGCCAGCAGCTCCGGACAGTTGAGCGACTATGGCTACACCTTC.

The chain uses TRBV11-2 and TRBJ2-3; unclear D gene. Germline V gene sequence: CDR1 SGHAT, CDR2 FQNNGV. The CDR3 covers 18 residues. Trimming removed 0 bases at V and 0 bases at J, with 16 bases between. In DNA form, the CDR3 reads TGTGCCAGCAGCTTAGATCCGGCCCGGGCCGGTAGCACAGATACGCAGTATTTT. Translating gives CASSLDPARAGSTDTQYF.

The chain has TRBV4-3 and TRBJ2-2; D is ambiguous. CDR3 length equals 14 residues. Germline CDR1 reads LGHNA; CDR2 reads YSLEER. Trimming removed 1 base at V and 4 bases at J, with 7 bases between. For the CDR3, the DNA is TGCGCCAGCAGCCAAGGCCCCGGCACCGGGGAGCTGTTTTTT. It codes for CASSQGPGTGELFF.

The V gene is TRBV19, the J gene TRBJ1-1; TRBD1 might be the D (5 bases). This CDR3 spans 17 amino acids. Trimming pared 5 bases from V and 5 bases from J, leaving 24 bases between. Germline V lookup: CDR1 LNHDA, CDR2 SQIVND (reference sequence). This chain's CDR3 is CASSGDRGQTGGTEAFF. Here the CDR3 DNA reads TGTGCCAGTAGTGGGGATAGAGGGCAAACCGGGGGGACTGAAGCTTTCTTT.

The chain has TRBV7-3 and TRBJ2-7; 10 bases fit TRBD2. After removal of 2 bases from V and 1 base from J, the junction contained 2 bases not matched to a gene. This CDR3 is built from 15 residues. Germline CDR1 reads SGHTA; CDR2 reads FQGTGA. The CDR3 DNA reads as TGTGCCAGCAGCTTATATAGCGGGGGGTCCTACGAGCAGTACTTC. It encodes CASSLYSGGSYEQYF.